Presented here are 17 T cell receptor beta chains from one specimen sequenced in a study of blood T cells in healthy people across ages. With a J-beta primer mix and a sample-barcoded 5' primer, a second PCR ran about 7 to 11 cycles. Each CDR3 protein gets one entry after TCRdb re-called the 5' RACE reads with MiXCR. This table holds about 570,000 distinct CDR3 sequences, 27% found once. The source material was blood. The receptors were gathered from a woman aged 70 to 79 in good health.

The chain employs TRBV20-1 and TRBJ2-5; no clear D. Germline loops: CDR1 DFQATT, CDR2 SNEGSKA (reference sequence). CDR3 length: 12 residues. Between the trimmed V and J ends, which lost 6 bases and 3 bases, there was a span of 11 bases. CDR3 in DNA: TGCAGTGCCGCGCGTTGGGAAGAGACCCAGTACTTC. Translated, it gives CSAARWEETQYF.

The V and J genes are TRBV6-2 or TRBV6-3 and TRBJ2-3, with TRBD2 matching 7 bases. The germline V gene has CDR1 MNHEY and CDR2 SVGEGT. The V and J ends lost 6 bases and 3 bases, in that order; junction bases with no gene match: 9. The CDR3 is made up of 15 amino acids. The CDR3 nucleotides are TGTGCCAGCAGCCCGCCCCGGCGGGGGACAGATACGCAGTATTTT. Translating it yields CASSPPRRGTDTQYF.

The chain employs TRBV4-2 and TRBJ1-2, with 9 nucleotides matching TRBD1. The CDR3 spans 14 residues. Germline values: CDR1 LGHNA, CDR2 YNFKEQ. After removal of 8 bases from V and 6 bases from J, the junction contained 10 bases not matched to a gene. The CDR3 is CASHPGTGINGYTF. The CDR3 region has the DNA TGTGCCAGCCATCCCGGGACAGGGATAAATGGCTACACCTTC.

This clonotype was picked up a small number of times. The rearrangement uses TRBV12-5 and TRBJ2-7; perhaps TRBD1 as D (6 bases). The germline V and J ends were trimmed by 4 bases and 2 bases, with 15 bases remaining between them. Per the germline V gene, CDR1 is LGHNT and CDR2 is FRNRAP. CDR3 length: 15 residues. The CDR3 sequence is CASGSTAGAPYEQYF. The CDR3 nucleotides read TGTGCTAGTGGTTCTACCGCAGGGGCCCCCTACGAGCAGTACTTC.

Turning to this clonotype: The junction departs from germline at one end; a sequencing error may be responsible. V gene TRBV28 combines with J gene TRBJ2-5; 12 nucleotides match TRBD2. In germline, CDR1 is MDHEN, CDR2 SYDVKM. CDR3 length equals 12 residues. The CDR3 loop reads CASNPPSGGADF. DNA of the CDR3: TGTGCCAGCAACCCTCCTAGCGGGGGGGCCGACTTC.

This clonotype was counted only a few times. J is TRBJ2-3 and V is TRBV6-5, with 8 bases lining up with TRBD2. CDR3 size: 16 residues. The germline gives CDR1 MNHEY, CDR2 SVGAGI. V lost 2 bases to trimming and J lost 1 base; unmatched junction nucleotides: 5. The CDR3 here is CASSYPGTSGTDTQYF. The CDR3, as DNA: TGTGCCAGCAGTTACCCTGGGACTAGTGGCACAGATACGCAGTATTTT.

This clonotype was seen a few times. The chain employs TRBV6-1 and TRBJ1-2; 8 positions agree with TRBD1. This CDR3 spans 16 amino acids. Germline assignment: CDR1 MNHNS and CDR2 SASEGT. J gave up 2 bases and V 6 bases, and 11 bases lay outside the gene matches. This chain's CDR3 is CASRRTGSVLNYGYTF. The CDR3 DNA follows: TGTGCCAGCAGGAGGACAGGGTCAGTCTTGAACTATGGCTACACCTTC.

This chain links TRBV7-9 with TRBJ2-3, with a tentative D call TRBD2 (6 bases). Germline lookup yields CDR1 SEHNR and CDR2 FQNEAQ (reference sequence). The CDR3 is made up of 15 amino acids. Deletions cut 1 base from V and 6 bases from J, with 14 bases between. The CDR3 DNA sequence: TGTGCCAGCAGCTTAGTTCAGGGAGGAAAGGATACGCAGTATTTT. Translation: CASSLVQGGKDTQYF. The variable domain in full, completed from reference TRBV7-9 and TRBJ2-3, reads DTGVSQNPRHKITKRGQNVTFRCDPISEHNRLYWYRQTLGQGPEFLTYFQNEAQLEKSRLLSDRFSAERPKGSFSTLEIQRTEQGDSAMYLCASSLVQGGKDTQYFGPGTRLTVL.

There are a few counts of this clonotype. The V gene is TRBV7-2, the J gene TRBJ1-2; D not certain. Germline V CDR1 and CDR2: SGHTA, FQGNSA. Trimming took 5 bases from V and 7 from J, leaving 11 bases between them. The CDR3 covers 12 residues. The CDR3 is CASSPGWAGYTF. The CDR3 DNA reads TGTGCCAGCAGCCCGGGTTGGGCTGGCTACACCTTC.

This clonotype was seen only a few times. The rearrangement links TRBV10-3 to TRBJ2-3, with 13 bases matching TRBD2. V lost 3 bases to trimming and J lost 1 base; unmatched junction nucleotides: 4. The CDR3 runs 17 residues. Germline CDR1 reads ENHRY; CDR2 reads SYGVKD. DNA for the CDR3: TGTGCCATCAGTGAAGATGGACTAGCGGGGGGCACAGATACGCAGTATTTT. This encodes CAISEDGLAGGTDTQYF.

The genes are TRBV7-2 and TRBJ2-1; 8 bases fit TRBD2. CDR1 and CDR2 from the germline V gene are SGHTA and FQGNSA. There are 15 residues in the CDR3. V trimming: 4 bases; J trimming: 8 bases; junction bases outside the gene matches: 10. For the CDR3, the DNA is TGTGCCAGCAGCTCCCAGCGGGGGCCGTGGGATGAGCAGTTCTTC. Translating it yields CASSSQRGPWDEQFF.

This clonotype was counted a few times. The rearrangement links TRBV12-3 or TRBV12-4 to TRBJ1-6; 7 bases fit TRBD1. The CDR3 has 16 residues. Trimming at V came to 6 bases and at J to 7 bases, leaving 12 bases not matched to a gene. The CDR3 reads CASSLQQGLANSPLHF. The CDR3 coding sequence is TGTGCCAGCAGCTTACAACAGGGGCTGGCGAATTCACCCCTCCACTTT.

The gene calls are TRBV5-1 and TRBJ2-3; 9 bases agree with TRBD2. Per the germline V gene, CDR1 is SGHRS and CDR2 is YFSETQ. V trimming: 0 bases; J trimming: 5 bases; junction bases outside the gene matches: 13. This CDR3 is 18 amino acids long. The CDR3 nucleotides are TGCGCCAGCAGCTTGGTTGGTACAGGCGGGGGGGCCGTAGATACGCAGTATTTT. This sequence encodes CASSLVGTGGGAVDTQYF.

The chain has TRBV29-1 and TRBJ2-5, with D maybe TRBD2 (6 bases). Deletions cut 4 bases from V and 1 base from J, with 10 bases between. The germline V gene encodes CDR1 SQVTM and CDR2 ANQGSEA. CDR3 length: 13 residues. CDR3 sequence: CSVGWRGQETQYF. The CDR3 bases are TGCAGCGTTGGATGGAGGGGCCAAGAGACCCAGTACTTC. Looking up the rest from reference TRBV29-1 and TRBJ2-5 gives the full variable domain: SAVISQKPSRDICQRGTSLTIQCQVDSQVTMMFWYRQQPGQSLTLIATANQGSEATYESGFVIDKFPISRPNLTFSTLTVSNMSPEDSSIYLCSVGWRGQETQYFGPGTRLLVL.

V is TRBV9 and J is TRBJ2-7, with 7 bases that match TRBD2. Germline assignment: CDR1 SGDLS and CDR2 YYNGEE. There are 14 residues in the CDR3. Germline trimming cut 2 bases from V and 6 bases from J; bases unmatched to any gene: 8. DNA of the CDR3: TGTGCCAGCAGCGTGGACTATAGCGGGCCCGAGCAGTACTTC. Protein sequence: CASSVDYSGPEQYF.

Note on this clonotype: It may be a read error: a sequence one base away is much more abundant. The conserved final phenylalanine or tryptophan is absent from the CDR3, which likely points to a read error. The chain carries TRBV5-1 and TRBJ2-5; a weak D match, TRBD1 (5 bases). Trimming removed 3 bases from V and 4 bases from J, with 16 bases in between. CDR3 length: 15 amino acids. Per germline, CDR1 SGHRS and CDR2 YFSETQ. Here the CDR3 reads CASSSLSGYGETQYC. CDR3 in DNA: TGCGCCAGCAGCTCCCTTTCAGGGTATGGAGAGACCCAGTACTGC.

Remarks on this clonotype: Its ends do not fully match the called genes, so a read error is possible. In nucleotides, the CDR3 is TGTGCCAGCAGCTTCGGAACAGGGGGTAATGGAAAACTGTTTTTT. It encodes CASSFGTGGNGKLFF. This chain joins TRBV7-2 and TRBJ1-4; 8 bases line up with TRBD1. CDR1 and CDR2 (germline): SGHTA, FQGNSA. There are 15 residues in the CDR3.